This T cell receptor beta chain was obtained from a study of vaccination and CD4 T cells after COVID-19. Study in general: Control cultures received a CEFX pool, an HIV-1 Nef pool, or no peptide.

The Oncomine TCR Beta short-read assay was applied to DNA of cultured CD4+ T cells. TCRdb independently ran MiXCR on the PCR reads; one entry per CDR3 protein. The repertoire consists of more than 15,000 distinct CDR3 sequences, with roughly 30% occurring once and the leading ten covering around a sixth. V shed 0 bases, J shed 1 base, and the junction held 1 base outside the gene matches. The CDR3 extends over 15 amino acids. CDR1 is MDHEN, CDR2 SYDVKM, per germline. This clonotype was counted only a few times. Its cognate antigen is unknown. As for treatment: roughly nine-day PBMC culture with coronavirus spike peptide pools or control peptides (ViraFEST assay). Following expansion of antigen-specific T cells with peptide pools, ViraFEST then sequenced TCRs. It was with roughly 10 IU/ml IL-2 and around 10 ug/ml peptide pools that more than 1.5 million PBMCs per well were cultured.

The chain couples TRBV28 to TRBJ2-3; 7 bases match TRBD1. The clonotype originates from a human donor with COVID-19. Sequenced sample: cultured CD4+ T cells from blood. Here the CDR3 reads CASSLWGTGTDTQYF. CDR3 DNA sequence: TGTGCCAGCAGTTTATGGGGGACAGGCACAGATACGCAGTATTTT.